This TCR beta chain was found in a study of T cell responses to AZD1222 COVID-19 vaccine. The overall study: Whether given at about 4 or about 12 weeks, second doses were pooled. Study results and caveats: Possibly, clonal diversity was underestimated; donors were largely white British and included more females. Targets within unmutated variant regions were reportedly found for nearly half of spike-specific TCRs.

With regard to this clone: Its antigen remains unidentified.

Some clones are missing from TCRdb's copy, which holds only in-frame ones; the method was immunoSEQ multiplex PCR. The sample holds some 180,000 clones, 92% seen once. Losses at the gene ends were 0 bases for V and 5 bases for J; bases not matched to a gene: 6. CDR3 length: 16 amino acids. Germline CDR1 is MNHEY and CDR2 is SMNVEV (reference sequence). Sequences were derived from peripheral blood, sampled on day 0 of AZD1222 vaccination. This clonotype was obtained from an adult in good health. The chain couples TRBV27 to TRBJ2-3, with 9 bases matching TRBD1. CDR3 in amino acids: CASSLSTGTGKDTQYF. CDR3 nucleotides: TGTGCCAGCAGTTTATCCACCGGGACAGGGAAAGATACGCAGTATTTT.